Listed here are 27 T cell receptor beta chains from one sample, sequenced in a study of CD8+ T cells in alopecia areata. The sequencing template was cDNA reverse transcribed from extracted RNA. TCRdb's table, derived via immunoSEQ multiplex PCR, lists solely in-frame clones and lacks some. This sample has about 140,000 clones, with around 51% found just once. Sample: CD4+ T cells sorted from blood, taken at week 0. Source of these receptors: a human donor with alopecia areata.

With regard to this clone: Other nucleotide sequences in the sample specify the same CDR3. The gene calls are TRBV20-1 and TRBJ2-7; D call uncertain. Germline V gene sequence: CDR1 DFQATT, CDR2 SNEGSKA (reference sequence). The CDR3 is made up of 11 amino acids. With 2 bases removed from V and 1 base from J, the gap between germline ends came to 3 bases. CDR3 region: CSARTSYEQYF. The DNA for the CDR3 is TGCAGTGCTAGAACGTCCTACGAGCAGTACTTC.

The chain combines TRBV4-1 with TRBJ2-1, with 7 bases fitting TRBD2. CDR3 length: 17 amino acids. Looked up from germline, CDR1 is MGHRA and CDR2 is YSYEKL. V lost 0 bases to trimming and J lost 2 bases; unmatched junction nucleotides: 7. CDR3 nucleotides: TGCGCCAGCAGCCAAGACTCCCAGCGGGGTCCCTACAATGAGCAGTTCTTC. Protein product: CASSQDSQRGPYNEQFF.

This clone has a handful of counts. The chain recombines TRBV28 with TRBJ1-1, with TRBD1 as a possible D gene (5 bases). In germline, CDR1 is MDHEN, CDR2 SYDVKM. Trimming cost V 3 bases and J 3 bases, with 11 bases left between them. The CDR3 spans 14 residues. The CDR3 here is CASSFNRFDTEAFF. The CDR3 coding sequence is TGTGCCAGCAGTTTTAACAGGTTCGACACTGAAGCTTTCTTT.

This chain joins TRBV27 and TRBJ2-7, with 7 bases fitting TRBD1. The CDR3 totals 13 residues. Trimming removed 5 bases from V and 4 bases from J; junction bases left unmatched: 5. Looked up from germline, CDR1 is MNHEY and CDR2 is SMNVEV (reference sequence). This chain's CDR3 is CASSTGVMYEQYF. Here the CDR3 DNA reads TGTGCCAGCAGTACAGGGGTGATGTACGAGCAGTACTTC.

J is TRBJ2-7 and V is TRBV15, with TRBD2 identical over 12 bases. Germline loops: CDR1 LNHNV, CDR2 YYDKDF (reference sequence). V lost 1 base, J lost 8 bases, and 3 bases stayed unmatched. This CDR3 region has 14 residues. CDR3 residues: CATSRGTSGNQQYF. The CDR3 DNA reads as TGTGCCACCAGCAGAGGGACTAGCGGGAACCAGCAGTACTTC.

CDR3 loop: CASSHDRGREGYTF. The DNA of the CDR3 is TGCGCCAGCAGCCACGACAGGGGGCGAGAGGGCTACACCTTC. The chain is built from TRBV4-3 and TRBJ1-2, with 10 bases identical to TRBD1. There are 14 residues in the CDR3. After removal of 3 bases from V and 8 bases from J, the junction contained 6 bases not matched to a gene. The germline V gene encodes CDR1 LGHNA and CDR2 YSLEER.

The table lists this clone with a few counts. This sample includes further DNA sequences coding for the same CDR3. The CDR3 region has the DNA TGTGCCTGGGCAGCGAACACTGAAGCTTTCTTT. Translated: CAWAANTEAFF. The chain recombines TRBV30 with TRBJ1-1; D ambiguous. This CDR3 has 11 amino acids. Germline V CDR1 and CDR2: GTSNPN, SVGIG (reference sequence). Trimming removed 5 bases at V and 1 base at J, with 5 bases between.

This chain links TRBV19 with TRBJ1-5; TRBD1 might be the D (6 bases). There are 16 residues in the CDR3. Trimming stripped 4 bases from V and 2 bases from J, with 15 bases between. Germline V gives CDR1 LNHDA, CDR2 SQIVND (reference sequence). As DNA, the CDR3 is TGTGCCAGTAGTACACACAGGGCATCGGGCAATCAGCCCCAGCATTTT. Translation: CASSTHRASGNQPQHF.

V usage is TRBV30 and J usage is TRBJ2-7, with 9 bases matching TRBD2. The germline gives CDR1 GTSNPN, CDR2 SVGIG (reference sequence). Losses at the gene ends were 5 bases for V and 0 bases for J; bases not matched to a gene: 5. The CDR3 totals 14 residues. The CDR3 region has the DNA TGTGCCTGGGGGACTAGCCTAAGCTCCTACGAGCAGTACTTC. It specifies CAWGTSLSSYEQYF.

The V and J genes are TRBV7-2 and TRBJ2-7; TRBD1 agrees at 8 bases. Germline V gives CDR1 SGHTA, CDR2 FQGNSA. The CDR3 totals 15 residues. J was trimmed by 2 bases and V by 6 bases; bases with no gene match: 9. CDR3 loop: CASSQATGVPYEQYF. The CDR3 DNA reads as TGTGCCAGCAGTCAAGCGACAGGGGTCCCCTACGAGCAGTACTTC.

This clone has a handful of counts. This chain links TRBV30 with TRBJ2-5; 13 bases fit TRBD2. CDR1 and CDR2 (germline): GTSNPN, SVGIG (reference sequence). The CDR3 has 15 residues. After removal of 0 bases from V and 7 bases from J, the junction contained 5 bases not matched to a gene. The CDR3 bases are TGTGCCTGGAGTGTACTAGCGGGAGGGCCAACGACCCAGTACTTC. This encodes CAWSVLAGGPTTQYF. The complete variable domain, with remaining parts taken from reference TRBV30 and TRBJ2-5, reads SQTIHQWPATLVQPVGSPLSLECTVEGTSNPNLYWYRQAAGRGLQLLFYSVGIGQISSEVPQNLSASRPQDRQFILSSKKLLLSDSGFYLCAWSVLAGGPTTQYFGPGTRLLVL.

This clone occurred a few times. The V and J genes are TRBV19 and TRBJ2-7, with 7 bases matching TRBD2. The germline CDR1 and CDR2 sequences are LNHDA and SQIVND (reference sequence). V gave up 5 bases and J gave up 3 bases; unmatched junction bases: 10. CDR3 length: 15 amino acids. CDR3 sequence: CASSPEGGVNYEQYF. CDR3 DNA: TGTGCCAGTAGTCCCGAGGGAGGGGTGAACTACGAGCAGTACTTC.

This clone was observed a handful of times. V gene TRBV4-2 combines with J gene TRBJ2-7; the D is unclear. The length of the CDR3 is 13 residues. The germline V and J ends were trimmed by 1 base and 3 bases, with 7 bases remaining between them. CDR1 and CDR2 (germline): LGHNA, YNFKEQ. CDR3 sequence (DNA): TGTGCCAGCAGCCAAGGCGCCCACTACGAGCAGTACTTC. It is translated as CASSQGAHYEQYF.

This clone was seen a single time. The J gene is TRBJ2-1, the V gene TRBV27; 12 nucleotides align to TRBD2. The CDR3 spans 15 residues. The V gene's germline CDR1 is MNHEY and CDR2 SMNVEV (reference sequence). Trimming took 4 bases from V and 12 from J; bases not matched to a gene: 10. In DNA form, the CDR3 reads TGTGCCAGCAGTTCCCGGACTAGCGGGACCCGAAGGCAGTTCTTC. It specifies CASSSRTSGTRRQFF.

Concerning this clone: The sample has other DNA sequences that encode this CDR3 too. The genes are TRBV5-1 and TRBJ1-5; D might be TRBD1 (5 bases). The ends were cut back, 2 bases at V and 4 bases at J, with 10 bases in the middle. Germline assignment: CDR1 SGHRS and CDR2 YFSETQ. This CDR3 has 14 residues. The CDR3 sequence is CASSLSGPNQPQHF. CDR3 bases: TGCGCCAGCAGCTTATCAGGGCCTAATCAGCCCCAGCATTTT.

The chain has TRBV30 and TRBJ1-4; D might be TRBD1 (6 bases). The CDR3 is made up of 14 amino acids. V lost 3 bases to trimming and J lost 1 base, with 9 bases between them. Germline-derived CDR1 and CDR2 are GTSNPN and SVGIG (reference sequence). The CDR3 region is CAWSRRGTNEKLFF. As DNA, the CDR3 is TGTGCCTGGAGCCGCAGGGGAACTAATGAAAAACTGTTTTTT.

The chain combines TRBV5-1 with TRBJ2-3, with 7 positions matching TRBD2. Trimming took 0 bases from V and 0 from J; bases not matched to a gene: 4. This CDR3 region has 16 residues. Germline assignment: CDR1 SGHRS and CDR2 YFSETQ. The DNA for the CDR3 is TGCGCCAGCAGCTTGGTTCTCGGGAGGAGCACAGATACGCAGTATTTT. Translating gives CASSLVLGRSTDTQYF.

Details on this clone: At one of its ends the junction is not consistent with the germline gene, which may arise from a read error. This sequence joins TRBV5-1 and TRBJ2-7; 9 nucleotides agree with TRBD2. The CDR3 has 15 amino acids. The germline V gene has CDR1 SGHRS and CDR2 YFSETQ. The CDR3 protein is CASSLIAGASSEQYF. Written as DNA, the CDR3 is TGCGCCAGCAGCCTCATAGCGGGAGCCTCCTCCGAGCAGTACTTC.

The CDR3 DNA sequence: TGTGCCAGCAGTTACGAAATCAGAACAGAGCAGTACTTC. Translated, it gives CASSYEIRTEQYF. The genes are TRBV6-6 and TRBJ2-7; D uncertain. This CDR3 has 13 residues. V lost 2 bases to trimming and J lost 7 bases, with 12 bases between them. Germline V gives CDR1 MNHNY, CDR2 SVGAGI (reference sequence).

This chain uses TRBV6-6 with TRBJ1-1; D unclear. CDR3 length equals 14 residues. Per the germline V gene, CDR1 is MNHNY and CDR2 is SVGAGI (reference sequence). Deletions cut 6 bases from V and 0 bases from J, with 11 bases between. CDR3 sequence reads: CASSPTPLNTEAFF. DNA for the CDR3: TGTGCCAGCAGCCCGACTCCTTTGAACACTGAAGCTTTCTTT.

This chain links TRBV25-1 with TRBJ2-5; D unresolved. Trimming left V 4 bases short and J 5 bases short, with 2 bases between. Per the germline V gene, CDR1 is MGHDK and CDR2 is SYGVNS. The CDR3 spans 10 residues. This chain's CDR3 is CASSGETQYF. CDR3 nucleotide sequence: TGTGCCAGCAGTGGGGAGACCCAGTACTTC.

V gene TRBV7-9 combines with J gene TRBJ2-3, with 8 nucleotides matching TRBD2. Looked up from germline, CDR1 is SEHNR and CDR2 is FQNEAQ (reference sequence). Germline trimming cut 3 bases from V and 0 bases from J; bases unmatched to any gene: 5. This CDR3 is 16 amino acids long. CDR3 bases: TGTGCCAGCAGCTTTGGAGTAGCGGGAAGCACAGATACGCAGTATTTT. Encoded protein: CASSFGVAGSTDTQYF.

The chain joins TRBV5-1 to TRBJ2-1; D is undetermined. Germline CDR1 and CDR2: SGHRS and YFSETQ. Between the trimmed V and J ends, which lost 4 bases and 7 bases, there was a span of 21 bases. The CDR3 totals 16 residues. The DNA of the CDR3 is TGCGCCAGCAGCCCACTTGGTATCGGTACCGTGAATGAGCAGTTCTTC. It codes for CASSPLGIGTVNEQFF.

The gene calls are TRBV29-1 and TRBJ2-5; TRBD1 might be the D (6 bases). With 8 bases removed from V and 3 bases from J, the gap between germline ends came to 10 bases. The CDR3 is 11 residues long. Per germline, CDR1 SQVTM and CDR2 ANQGSEA. CDR3: CSPAGEETQYF. The CDR3 DNA reads TGCAGCCCGGCAGGGGAAGAGACCCAGTACTTC. Full variable domain (outside the CDR3, taken from reference TRBV29-1 and TRBJ2-5): SAVISQKPSRDICQRGTSLTIQCQVDSQVTMMFWYRQQPGQSLTLIATANQGSEATYESGFVIDKFPISRPNLTFSTLTVSNMSPEDSSIYLCSPAGEETQYFGPGTRLLVL.

The rearrangement links TRBV29-1 to TRBJ2-3, with D tentatively TRBD1 or TRBD2 (5 bases each). The CDR3 has 13 amino acids. CDR1 is SQVTM and CDR2 is ANQGSEA in the germline V gene. Trimming pared 4 bases from V and 1 base from J, leaving 9 bases between. CDR3 loop: CSVVGRGTDTQYF. CDR3 nucleotide sequence: TGCAGCGTTGTGGGACGAGGCACAGATACGCAGTATTTT.

J is TRBJ1-1 and V is TRBV30; 7 bases agree with TRBD1. Trimming cost V 2 bases and J 0 bases; bases outside gene matches: 3. Germline values: CDR1 GTSNPN, CDR2 SVGIG (reference sequence). The CDR3 loop spans 14 amino acids. The CDR3 nucleotides are TGTGCCTGGAGTCGGGGACAGCTGAACACTGAAGCTTTCTTT. It yields the protein CAWSRGQLNTEAFF.

V gene TRBV7-3 combines with J gene TRBJ2-5; no reliable D call. This CDR3 contains 13 residues. Deletions cut 2 bases from V and 4 bases from J, with 8 bases between. CDR1 and CDR2 (germline): SGHTA, FQGTGA. The CDR3 coding sequence is TGTGCCAGCAGCTTAGGTCTTACAGAGACCCAGTACTTC. This gives the protein CASSLGLTETQYF.